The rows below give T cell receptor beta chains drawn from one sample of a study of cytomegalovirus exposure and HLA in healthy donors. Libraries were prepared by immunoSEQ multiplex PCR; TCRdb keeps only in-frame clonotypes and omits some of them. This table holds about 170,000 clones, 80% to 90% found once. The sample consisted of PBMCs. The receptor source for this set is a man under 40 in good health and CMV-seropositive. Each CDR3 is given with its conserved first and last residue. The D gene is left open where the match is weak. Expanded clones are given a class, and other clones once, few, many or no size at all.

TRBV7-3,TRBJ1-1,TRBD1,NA,TGTGCCAGCAGCCCCAGGGGGGAAACTGACACTGAAGCTTTCTTT,CASSPRGETDTEAFF
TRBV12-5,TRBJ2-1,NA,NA,TGTGCTAGTGGTTTGGATCCGGGGGAGCAGTTCTTC,CASGLDPGEQFF
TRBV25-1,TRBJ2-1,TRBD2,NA,TGTGCCAGCAGTGAAGAGCGGGAGGTACATGAGCAGTTCTTC,CASSEEREVHEQFF
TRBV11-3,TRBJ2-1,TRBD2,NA,TGTGCCAGCAGCTTGAACCCGCGGGGGAATGAGCAGTTCTTC,CASSLNPRGNEQFF
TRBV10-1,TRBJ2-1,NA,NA,TGCGCCAGCAGTGTGGCACCCCCACTACACAATGAGCAGTTCTTC,CASSVAPPLHNEQFF
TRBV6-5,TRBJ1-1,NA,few,TGTGCCAGCAGTTACCGGAACACTGAAGCTTTCTTT,CASSYRNTEAFF
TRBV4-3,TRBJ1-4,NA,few,TGCGCCAGCAGCCAAGACGGGACACGGTGGGAAAAACTGTTTTTT,CASSQDGTRWEKLFF
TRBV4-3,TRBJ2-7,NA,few,TGCGCCAGCAGCCAAGATGGGCAGGGGCCGGACGAGCAGTACTTC,CASSQDGQGPDEQYF
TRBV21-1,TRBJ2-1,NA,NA,TGTGCCAGCAGCCCCAGGAAATGGTCCTACAATGAGCAGTTCTTC,CASSPRKWSYNEQFF
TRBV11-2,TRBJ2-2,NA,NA,TGTGCCAGCAGCTTAGCTTACGGGAGAGGCAACACCGGGGAGCTGTTTTTT,CASSLAYGRGNTGELFF
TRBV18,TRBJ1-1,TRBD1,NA,TGTGCCAGCTCACCTTCGGACAGGTGGGGGACTGAAGCTTTCTTT,CASSPSDRWGTEAFF
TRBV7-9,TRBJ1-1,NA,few,TGTGCCAGCAGCTTCGTTAACACTGAAGCTTTCTTT,CASSFVNTEAFF
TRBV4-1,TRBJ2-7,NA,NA,TGCGCCAGCAGCCAAGCAGACTCTTCAGCCCCCTCCTACGAGCAGTACTTC,CASSQADSSAPSYEQYF
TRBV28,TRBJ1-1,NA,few,TGTGCCAGCACCTCCCCAGGCGTAAACACTGAAGCTTTCTTT,CASTSPGVNTEAFF
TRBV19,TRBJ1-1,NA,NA,TGTGCCAGTAGTATAGATAAGGGGGTATATTCTGAAGCTTTCTTT,CASSIDKGVYSEAFF
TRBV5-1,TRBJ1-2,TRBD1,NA,TGCGCCAGCAACTCCTTAAGGACAGGGGGTTATGGCTACACCTTC,CASNSLRTGGYGYTF
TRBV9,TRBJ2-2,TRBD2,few,TGTGCCAGCAGCGCCTTCGGGACTAGCGGCACCGGGGAGCTGTTTTTT,CASSAFGTSGTGELFF
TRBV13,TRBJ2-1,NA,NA,TGTGCCAGCAGCTTGTCGGGGGCCTACAATGAGCAGTTCTTC,CASSLSGAYNEQFF
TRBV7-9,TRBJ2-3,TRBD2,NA,TGTGCCAGCAGCTCCCTCTGGCGGGAGGCAGATACGCAGTATTTT,CASSSLWREADTQYF
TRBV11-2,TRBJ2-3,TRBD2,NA,TGTGCCAGCAGCCTTCTAGCGGGAGAAGATACGCAGTATTTT,CASSLLAGEDTQYF
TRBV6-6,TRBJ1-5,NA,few,TGTGCCACCTCCCTTACAGGGATCGGTCAGCCCCAGCATTTT,CATSLTGIGQPQHF
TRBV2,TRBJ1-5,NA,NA,TGTGCCAGCAGTACCCGGACAGTTAATCAGCCCCAGCATTTT,CASSTRTVNQPQHF
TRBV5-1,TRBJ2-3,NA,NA,TGCGCCAGCAGCTCCACAACGACAGATACGCAGTATTTT,CASSSTTTDTQYF
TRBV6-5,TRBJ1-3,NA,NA,TGTGCCAGCACCCAGTCAGGAGGAAACACCATATATTTT,CASTQSGGNTIYF
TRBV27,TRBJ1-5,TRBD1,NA,TGTGCCAGCAGAGTGACAGGGTATAGCAATCAGCCCCAGCATTTT,CASRVTGYSNQPQHF
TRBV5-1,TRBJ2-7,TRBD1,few,TGCGCCAGCAGCTCCCCCGACAGGGCCTACGAGCAGTACTTC,CASSSPDRAYEQYF